Following are 12 T cell receptor beta chains from one sample sequenced in a study of blood T cells in healthy people across ages. Combining a sample-barcoded 5' primer with a J-beta primer mix, a second PCR ran for about 6 to 12 cycles. TCRdb itself ran the 5' RACE reads through MiXCR, one entry per CDR3 protein. The table records 650,000 to 1,000,000 distinct CDR3 sequences, approximately 35% of them present only once. Specimen: blood. The receptors here all came from a man aged 18 to 30 in good health.

This clonotype was seen repeatedly, ten times or more. The CDR3 region has the DNA TGCGCCAGCTCGGGACTTAACAATGAGCAGTTCTTC. The encoded protein is CASSGLNNEQFF. The chain couples TRBV5-1 to TRBJ2-1; D perhaps matches TRBD2 (6 bases). Germline V gene sequence: CDR1 SGHRS, CDR2 YFSETQ. The germline V and J ends were trimmed by 7 bases and 5 bases, with 10 bases remaining between them. The length of the CDR3 is 12 residues.

The chain recombines TRBV5-1 with TRBJ2-3, with 11 bases matching TRBD2. The CDR3 has 19 amino acids. CDR1 SGHRS and CDR2 YFSETQ come from the germline V gene. Germline trimming cut 0 bases from V and 3 bases from J; bases unmatched to any gene: 12. CDR3 region: CASSLAGTSGGAMTDTQYF. The CDR3 DNA reads TGCGCCAGCAGCTTGGCAGGGACTAGCGGAGGGGCGATGACAGATACGCAGTATTTT.

This clonotype was counted at least ten times. This chain joins TRBV12-3 or TRBV12-4 and TRBJ2-5; 10 nucleotides align to TRBD2. Unmatched junction bases numbered 12, after V lost 6 bases and J lost 5 bases. The CDR3 extends over 16 amino acids. CDR3 protein: CASRHIAGGGEETQYF. The CDR3 nucleotides read TGTGCCAGCAGGCACATAGCGGGGGGAGGAGAGGAGACCCAGTACTTC.

The chain recombines TRBV20-1 with TRBJ2-5; 10 nucleotides agree with TRBD2. CDR1 is DFQATT, CDR2 SNEGSKA, per germline (reference sequence). The V gene end was trimmed by 3 bases and the J gene end by 2 bases; junction bases not matched to a gene: 6. The CDR3 loop spans 15 amino acids. Written as DNA, the CDR3 is TGCAGTGCTAGCGCTAGCGGGGGAGCACAAGAGACCCAGTACTTC. It yields the protein CSASASGGAQETQYF.

The chain combines TRBV29-1 with TRBJ2-4, with 8 bases aligning to TRBD1. CDR3 length equals 15 residues. The ends lost 2 bases at V and 13 bases at J; junction bases unmatched: 16. CDR1 SQVTM and CDR2 ANQGSEA come from the germline V gene. This chain's CDR3 is CSVEFRGDRLGEQYF. Written as DNA, the CDR3 is TGCAGCGTTGAATTCCGAGGGGACAGGCTGGGGGAGCAGTACTTC.

Only a few counts were recorded for this clonotype. The gene calls are TRBV10-3 and TRBJ2-5, with D possibly being TRBD1 or TRBD2 (5 bases each). The end of the DNA aligns better with TRBJ2-7, so the J call may be wrong. The germline gives CDR1 ENHRY, CDR2 SYGVKD. There are 15 residues in the CDR3. The CDR3 DNA follows: TGTGCCATCAGTGGGGATGGGACGGGATACTACGAGCAGTACTTC. Translation: CAISGDGTGYYEQYF.

The chain recombines TRBV18 with TRBJ2-7, with 7 nucleotides matching TRBD1. CDR3 length: 15 amino acids. In germline, CDR1 is KGHSH, CDR2 LQKENI. Germline trimming cut 3 bases from V and 2 bases from J; bases unmatched to any gene: 7. CDR3 bases: TGTGCCAGCTCACCCGTTCTGACAGGGACCTACGAGCAGTACTTC. Translation gives CASSPVLTGTYEQYF.

Only one count was recorded for this clonotype. This chain uses TRBV11-2 with TRBJ1-1; 7 nucleotides agree with TRBD1. This CDR3 comprises 13 residues. After removal of 5 bases from V and 7 bases from J, the junction contained 7 bases not matched to a gene. Germline values: CDR1 SGHAT, CDR2 FQNNGV. In DNA, the CDR3 is TGTGCCAGCAGCCTCGGAAGGGGGCGTGAAGCTTTCTTT. Translating it yields CASSLGRGREAFF.

The chain has TRBV4-3 and TRBJ1-3, with D uncertain. The CDR3 covers 15 residues. Germline lookup yields CDR1 LGHNA and CDR2 YSLEER. The ends were cut back, 2 bases at V and 0 bases at J, with 8 bases in the middle. CDR3: CASSQLSYSGNTIYF. The CDR3 DNA reads as TGCGCCAGCAGCCAACTGAGTTACTCTGGAAACACCATATATTTT.

The chain has TRBV20-1 and TRBJ1-1; D is unclear. Per the germline V gene, CDR1 is DFQATT and CDR2 is SNEGSKA (reference sequence). Trimming left V 3 bases short and J 0 bases short, with 11 bases between. The CDR3 totals 14 residues. CDR3 sequence: CSARVTHVNTEAFF. The CDR3 region has the DNA TGCAGTGCTAGGGTGACCCATGTGAACACTGAAGCTTTCTTT.

The chain joins TRBV20-1 to TRBJ1-1; D unclear. V gave up 3 bases and J gave up 1 base, with 9 bases separating them. This CDR3 contains 13 residues. Germline values: CDR1 DFQATT, CDR2 SNEGSKA (reference sequence). In nucleotides, the CDR3 is TGCAGTGCTAGTCTCAGTCGGAACACTGAAGCTTTCTTT. Amino acids: CSASLSRNTEAFF.

The V gene is TRBV4-1, the J gene TRBJ1-5; D gene ambiguous. The ends were cut back, 3 bases at V and 0 bases at J, with 9 bases in the middle. The CDR3 extends over 15 amino acids. CDR1 and CDR2 from the germline V gene are MGHRA and YSYEKL. CDR3 nucleotide sequence: TGCGCCAGCAGCCAGGGAGCGTATAGCAATCAGCCCCAGCATTTT. Translated, it gives CASSQGAYSNQPQHF.